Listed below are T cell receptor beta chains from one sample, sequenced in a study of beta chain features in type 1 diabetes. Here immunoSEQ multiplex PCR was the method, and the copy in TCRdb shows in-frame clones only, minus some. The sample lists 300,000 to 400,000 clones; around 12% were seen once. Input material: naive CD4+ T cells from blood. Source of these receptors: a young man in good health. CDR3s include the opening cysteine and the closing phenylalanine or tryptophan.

CDR3 protein: CASSLVGQGARNIQYF
V gene: TRBV5-1
J gene: TRBJ2-4

CDR3 protein: CASSIRTGEVYGYTF
V gene: TRBV7-2
J gene: TRBJ1-2

CDR3 protein: CASIFVGGGSYEQYF
V gene: TRBV28
J gene: TRBJ2-7

CDR3 protein: CASSRPGGTGELFF
V gene: TRBV4-1
J gene: TRBJ2-2

CDR3 protein: CASSHGRGFSGANVLTF
V gene: TRBV7-3
J gene: TRBJ2-6

CDR3 protein: CASSLRGLLSDNEQFF
V gene: TRBV11-2
J gene: TRBJ2-1

CDR3 protein: CASSSGLALGETQYF
V gene: TRBV5-1
J gene: TRBJ2-5

CDR3 protein: CASSYSMSRGGYEQYF
V gene: TRBV6-5
J gene: TRBJ2-7

CDR3 protein: CASSLERGRLETQYF
V gene: TRBV28
J gene: TRBJ2-5

CDR3 protein: CAWRVSGVGDYEQYF
V gene: TRBV30
J gene: TRBJ2-7

CDR3 protein: CAWTGDRGLYEQYF
V gene: TRBV30
J gene: TRBJ2-7

CDR3 protein: CASIKDRIFYNEQFF
V gene: TRBV7-2
J gene: TRBJ2-1

CDR3 protein: CASSAAAPTGEAFF
V gene: TRBV9
J gene: TRBJ1-1

CDR3 protein: CASRGLGLSDSTGELFF
V gene: TRBV4-2
J gene: TRBJ2-2

CDR3 protein: CASSLARISGANVLTF
V gene: TRBV7-8
J gene: TRBJ2-6

CDR3 protein: CASSLALNTEAFF
V gene: TRBV11-2
J gene: TRBJ1-1

CDR3 protein: CASSQQGYEQYF
V gene: TRBV4-3
J gene: TRBJ2-7